This T cell receptor beta chain is drawn from a study of T cell changes during pregnancy in multiple sclerosis. Sequencing used immunoSEQ multiplex PCR; TCRdb keeps in-frame clones, though not all of them. The repertoire holds approximately 53,000 clones, with 85% to 95% as singletons. The CDR3 loop spans 13 amino acids. J was trimmed by 4 bases and V by 7 bases; bases with no gene match: 3. CDR1 is WSHSY, CDR2 SAAADI, per germline. This chain connects TRBV10-2 to TRBJ2-1, with 8 nucleotides matching TRBD2. The material sequenced was CD4+ T cells from peripheral blood mononuclear cells, taken before pregnancy. This TCR was sampled from a female donor with multiple sclerosis, enrolled in a pregnancy study. CDR3 residues: CASNQREYNEQFF. The CDR3 region has the DNA TGCGCCAGCAACCAGCGGGAGTACAATGAGCAGTTCTTC.